The source of this TCR beta chain is a study of radiotherapy plus CTLA-4 blockade in lung cancer. Study details: Objective responses were documented in around a sixth of patients, with disease control in roughly 33%. Study-wide results and caveats: Expansion in blood of tumor-derived TCR clones was seen after radiotherapy plus ipilimumab. Alongside interferon-beta, early blood T cell clone dynamics were reportedly the best predictor of response.

Germline CDR1 and CDR2: MDHEN and SYDVKM. The CDR3 sequence is 16 residues long. Trimming took 7 bases from V and 2 from J; bases not matched to a gene: 11. Sequenced by immunoSEQ multiplex PCR; TCRdb stores in-frame clones only, minus some. The table lists around 82,000 clones, 70% to 90% of them singletons. With respect to this clone: No antigen is known for it.

The receptor's source is a human donor with non-small cell lung cancer that progressed on radiotherapy plus ipilimumab. Sample: peripheral blood, taken from a patient treated with radiotherapy plus ipilimumab. This chain joins TRBV28 and TRBJ1-5, with 7 nucleotides matching TRBD1. Written as DNA, the CDR3 is TGTGCCAGCAAATTAGCCAGGGGGGTCGGCAATCAGCCCCAGCATTTT. It translates to CASKLARGVGNQPQHF.